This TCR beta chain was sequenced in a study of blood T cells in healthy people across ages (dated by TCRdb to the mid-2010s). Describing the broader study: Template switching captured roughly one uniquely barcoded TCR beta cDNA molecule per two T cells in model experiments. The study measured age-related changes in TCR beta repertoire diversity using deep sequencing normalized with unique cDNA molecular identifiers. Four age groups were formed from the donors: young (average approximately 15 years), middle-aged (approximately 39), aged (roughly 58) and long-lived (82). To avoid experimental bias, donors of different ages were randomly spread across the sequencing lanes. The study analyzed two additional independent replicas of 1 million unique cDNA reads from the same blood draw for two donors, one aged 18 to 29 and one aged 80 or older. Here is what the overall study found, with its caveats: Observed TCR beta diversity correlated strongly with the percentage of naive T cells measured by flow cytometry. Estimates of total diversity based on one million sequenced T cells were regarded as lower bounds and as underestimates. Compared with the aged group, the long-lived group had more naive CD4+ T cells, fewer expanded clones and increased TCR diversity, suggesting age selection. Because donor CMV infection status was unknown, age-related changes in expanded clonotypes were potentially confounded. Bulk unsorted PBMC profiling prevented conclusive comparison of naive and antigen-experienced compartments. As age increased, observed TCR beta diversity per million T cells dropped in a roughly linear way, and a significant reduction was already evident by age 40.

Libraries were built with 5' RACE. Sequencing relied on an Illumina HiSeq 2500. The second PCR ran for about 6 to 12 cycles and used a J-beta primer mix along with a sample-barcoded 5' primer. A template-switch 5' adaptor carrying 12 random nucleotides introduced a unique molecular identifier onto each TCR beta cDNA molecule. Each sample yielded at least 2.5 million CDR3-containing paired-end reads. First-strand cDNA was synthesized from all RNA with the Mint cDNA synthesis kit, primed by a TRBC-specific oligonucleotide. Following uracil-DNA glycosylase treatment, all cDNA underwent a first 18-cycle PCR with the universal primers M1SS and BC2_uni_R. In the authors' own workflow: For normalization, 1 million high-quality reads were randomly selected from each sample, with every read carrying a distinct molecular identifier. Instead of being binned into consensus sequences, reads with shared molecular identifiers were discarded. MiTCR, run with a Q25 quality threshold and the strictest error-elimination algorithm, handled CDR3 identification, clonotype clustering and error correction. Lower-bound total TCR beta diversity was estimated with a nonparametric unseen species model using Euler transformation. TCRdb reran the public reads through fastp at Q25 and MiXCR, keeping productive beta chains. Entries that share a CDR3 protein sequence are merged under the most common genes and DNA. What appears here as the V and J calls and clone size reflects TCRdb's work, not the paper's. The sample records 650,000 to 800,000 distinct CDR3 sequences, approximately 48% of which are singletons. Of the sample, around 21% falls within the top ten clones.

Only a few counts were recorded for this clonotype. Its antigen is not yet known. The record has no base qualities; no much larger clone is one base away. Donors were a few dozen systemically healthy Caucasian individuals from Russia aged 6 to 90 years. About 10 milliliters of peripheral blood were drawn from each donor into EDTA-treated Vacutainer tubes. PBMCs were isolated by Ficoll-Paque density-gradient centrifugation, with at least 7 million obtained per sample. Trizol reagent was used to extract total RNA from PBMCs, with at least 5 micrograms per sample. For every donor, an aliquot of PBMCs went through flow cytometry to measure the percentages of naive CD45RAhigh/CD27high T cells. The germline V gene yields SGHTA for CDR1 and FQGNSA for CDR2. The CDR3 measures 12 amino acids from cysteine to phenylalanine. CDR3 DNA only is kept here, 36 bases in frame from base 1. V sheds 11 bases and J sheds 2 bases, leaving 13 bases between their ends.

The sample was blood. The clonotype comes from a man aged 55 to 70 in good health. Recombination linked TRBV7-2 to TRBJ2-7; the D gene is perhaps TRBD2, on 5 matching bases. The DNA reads TGTGCCTCCGGACGGGAAACCTACGAGCAGTACTTC. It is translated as CASGRETYEQYF.